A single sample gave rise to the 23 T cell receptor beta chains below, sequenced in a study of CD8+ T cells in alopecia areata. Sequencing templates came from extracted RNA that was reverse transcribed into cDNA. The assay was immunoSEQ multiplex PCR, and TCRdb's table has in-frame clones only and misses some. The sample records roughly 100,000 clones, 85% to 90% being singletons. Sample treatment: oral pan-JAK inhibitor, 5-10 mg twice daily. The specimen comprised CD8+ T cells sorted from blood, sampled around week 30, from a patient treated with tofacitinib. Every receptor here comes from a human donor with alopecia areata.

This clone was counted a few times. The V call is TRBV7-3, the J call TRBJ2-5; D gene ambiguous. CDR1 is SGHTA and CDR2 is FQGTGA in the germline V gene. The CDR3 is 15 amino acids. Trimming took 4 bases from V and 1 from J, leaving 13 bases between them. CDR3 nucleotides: TGTGCCAGCAGCTCTCAGAGCAGCCCCCAAGAGACCCAGTACTTC. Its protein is CASSSQSSPQETQYF.

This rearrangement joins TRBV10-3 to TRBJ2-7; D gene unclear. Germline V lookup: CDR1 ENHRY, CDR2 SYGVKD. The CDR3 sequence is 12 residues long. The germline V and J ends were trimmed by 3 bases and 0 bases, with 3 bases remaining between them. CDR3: CAISDPSYEQYF. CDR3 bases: TGTGCCATCAGTGACCCCTCCTACGAGCAGTACTTC.

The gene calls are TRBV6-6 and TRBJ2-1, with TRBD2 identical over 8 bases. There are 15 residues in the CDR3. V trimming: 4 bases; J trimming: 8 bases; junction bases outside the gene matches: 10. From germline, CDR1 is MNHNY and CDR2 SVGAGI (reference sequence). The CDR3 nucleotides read TGTGCCAGCAGTTTCTCTGGGAGCGGGAGAGATGAGCAGTTCTTC. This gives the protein CASSFSGSGRDEQFF.

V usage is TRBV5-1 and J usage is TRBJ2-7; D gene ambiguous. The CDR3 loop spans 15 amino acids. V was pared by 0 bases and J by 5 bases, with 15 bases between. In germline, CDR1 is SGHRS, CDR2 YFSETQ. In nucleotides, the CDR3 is TGCGCCAGCAGCTTGGTACCAATCCCGGACCACGAGCAGTACTTC. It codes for CASSLVPIPDHEQYF.

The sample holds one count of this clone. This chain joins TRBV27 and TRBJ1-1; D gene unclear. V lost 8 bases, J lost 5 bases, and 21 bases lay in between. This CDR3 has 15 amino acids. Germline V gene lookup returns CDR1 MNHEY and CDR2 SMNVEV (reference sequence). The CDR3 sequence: CASGDVDGLGTEAFF. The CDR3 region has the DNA TGTGCCAGCGGAGACGTGGATGGATTGGGGACTGAAGCTTTCTTT.

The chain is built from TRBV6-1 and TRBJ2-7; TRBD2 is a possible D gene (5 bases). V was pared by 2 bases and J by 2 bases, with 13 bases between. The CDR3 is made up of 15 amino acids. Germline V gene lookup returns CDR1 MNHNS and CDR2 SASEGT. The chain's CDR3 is CASSEIGMGAYEQYF. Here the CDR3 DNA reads TGTGCCAGCAGTGAAATCGGGATGGGCGCCTACGAGCAGTACTTC.

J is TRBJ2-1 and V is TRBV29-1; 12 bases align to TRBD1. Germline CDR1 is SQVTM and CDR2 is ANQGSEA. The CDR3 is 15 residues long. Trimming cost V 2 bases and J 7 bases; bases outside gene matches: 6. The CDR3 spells CSVEPGQGAWNEQFF. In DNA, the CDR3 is TGCAGCGTTGAACCGGGACAGGGGGCATGGAATGAGCAGTTCTTC.

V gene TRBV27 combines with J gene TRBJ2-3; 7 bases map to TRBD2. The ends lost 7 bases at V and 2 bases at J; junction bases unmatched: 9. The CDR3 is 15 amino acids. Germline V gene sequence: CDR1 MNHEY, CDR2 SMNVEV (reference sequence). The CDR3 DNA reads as TGTGCCAGCATCAGCGCAGCGGGGACCACAGATACGCAGTATTTT. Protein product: CASISAAGTTDTQYF.

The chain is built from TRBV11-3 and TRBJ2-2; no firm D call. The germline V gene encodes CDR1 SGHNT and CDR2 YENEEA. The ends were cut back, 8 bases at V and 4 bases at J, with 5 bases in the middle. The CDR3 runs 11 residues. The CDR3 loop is CASLVTGELFF. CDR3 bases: TGTGCCAGCCTGGTCACCGGGGAGCTGTTTTTT.

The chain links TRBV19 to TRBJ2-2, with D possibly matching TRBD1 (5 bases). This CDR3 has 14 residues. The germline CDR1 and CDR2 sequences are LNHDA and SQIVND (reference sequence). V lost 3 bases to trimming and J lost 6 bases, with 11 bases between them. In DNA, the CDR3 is TGTGCCAGTAGTATGGCAGGGTTTGCCGGGGAGCTGTTTTTT. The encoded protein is CASSMAGFAGELFF. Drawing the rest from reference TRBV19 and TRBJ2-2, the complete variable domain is DGGITQSPKYLFRKEGQNVTLSCEQNLNHDAMYWYRQDPGQGLRLIYYSQIVNDFQKGDIAEGYSVSREKKESFPLTVTSAQKNPTAFYLCASSMAGFAGELFFGEGSRLTVL.

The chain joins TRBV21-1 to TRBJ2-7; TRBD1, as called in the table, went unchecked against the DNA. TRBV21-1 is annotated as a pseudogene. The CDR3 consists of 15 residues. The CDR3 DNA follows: TGTGCCAGCAGCAAAGTAGGGAACAGGGGCTACGAGCAGTACTTC. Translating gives CASSKVGNRGYEQYF.

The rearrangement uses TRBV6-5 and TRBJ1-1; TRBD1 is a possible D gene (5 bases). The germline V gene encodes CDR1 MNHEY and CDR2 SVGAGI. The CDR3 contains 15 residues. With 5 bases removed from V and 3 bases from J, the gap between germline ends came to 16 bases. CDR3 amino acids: CASSRFRGQYTEAFF. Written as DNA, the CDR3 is TGTGCCAGCAGTCGGTTTCGGGGCCAGTACACTGAAGCTTTCTTT.

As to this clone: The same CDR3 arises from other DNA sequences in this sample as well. CDR3 DNA: TGTGCCAGCAGTGACTCGACTTACAATGAGCAGTTCTTC. It codes for CASSDSTYNEQFF. The chain couples TRBV6-4 to TRBJ2-1; D not resolved. V gave up 0 bases and J gave up 4 bases, with 4 bases separating them. Germline V gene lookup returns CDR1 MRHNA and CDR2 SNTAGT. This CDR3 is built from 13 residues.

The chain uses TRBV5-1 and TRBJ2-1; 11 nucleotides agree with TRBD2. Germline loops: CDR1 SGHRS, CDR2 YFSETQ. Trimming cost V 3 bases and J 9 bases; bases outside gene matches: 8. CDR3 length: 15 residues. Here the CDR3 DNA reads TGCGCCAGCAGCTCTACTAGCGGGGGTCCTGTTGAGCAGTTCTTC. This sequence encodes CASSSTSGGPVEQFF. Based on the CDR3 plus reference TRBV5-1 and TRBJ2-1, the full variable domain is KAGVTQTPRYLIKTRGQQVTLSCSPISGHRSVSWYQQTPGQGLQFLFEYFSETQRNKGNFPGRFSGRQFSNSRSEMNVSTLELGDSALYLCASSSTSGGPVEQFFGPGTRLTVL.

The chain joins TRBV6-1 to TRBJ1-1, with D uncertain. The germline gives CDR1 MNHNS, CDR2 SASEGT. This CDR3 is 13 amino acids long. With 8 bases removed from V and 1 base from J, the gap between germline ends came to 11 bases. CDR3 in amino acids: CASWESENTEAFF. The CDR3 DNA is TGTGCCAGCTGGGAGTCTGAGAACACTGAAGCTTTCTTT.

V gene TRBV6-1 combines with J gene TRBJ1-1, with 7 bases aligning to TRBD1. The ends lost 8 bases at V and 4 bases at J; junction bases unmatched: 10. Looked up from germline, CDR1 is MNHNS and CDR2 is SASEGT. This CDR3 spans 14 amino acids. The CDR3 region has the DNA TGTGCCAGCGGATTTACAGGGGTGGGCACTGAAGCTTTCTTT. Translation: CASGFTGVGTEAFF.

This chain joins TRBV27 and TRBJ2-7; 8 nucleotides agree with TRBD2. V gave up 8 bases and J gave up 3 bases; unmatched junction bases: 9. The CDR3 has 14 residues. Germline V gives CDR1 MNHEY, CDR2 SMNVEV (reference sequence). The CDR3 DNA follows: TGTGCCAGCTCGGGGGGGAGGGCCTTCTACGAGCAGTACTTC. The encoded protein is CASSGGRAFYEQYF.

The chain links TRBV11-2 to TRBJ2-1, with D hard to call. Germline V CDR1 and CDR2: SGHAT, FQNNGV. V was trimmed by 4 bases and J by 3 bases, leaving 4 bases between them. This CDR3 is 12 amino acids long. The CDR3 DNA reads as TGTGCCAGCAGCTCGGACTACAATGAGCAGTTCTTC. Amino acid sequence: CASSSDYNEQFF.

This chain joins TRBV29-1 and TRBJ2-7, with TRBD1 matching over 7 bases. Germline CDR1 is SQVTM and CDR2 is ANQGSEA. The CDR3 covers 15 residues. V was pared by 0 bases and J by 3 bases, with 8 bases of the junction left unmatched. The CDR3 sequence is CSVEEAEQGIYEQYF. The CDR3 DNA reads TGCAGCGTTGAAGAAGCTGAACAGGGGATCTACGAGCAGTACTTC.

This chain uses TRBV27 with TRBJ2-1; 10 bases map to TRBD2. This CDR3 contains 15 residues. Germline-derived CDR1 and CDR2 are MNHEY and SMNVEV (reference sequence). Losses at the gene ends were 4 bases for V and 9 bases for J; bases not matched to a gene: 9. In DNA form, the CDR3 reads TGTGCCAGCAGTTACGGGACTAGCGTAATAGGTGAGCAGTTCTTC. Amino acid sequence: CASSYGTSVIGEQFF.

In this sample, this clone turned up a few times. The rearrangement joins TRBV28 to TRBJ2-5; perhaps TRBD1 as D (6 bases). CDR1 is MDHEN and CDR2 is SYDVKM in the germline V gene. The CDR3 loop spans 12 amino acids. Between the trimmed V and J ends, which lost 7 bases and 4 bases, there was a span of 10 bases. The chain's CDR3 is CASTGQRETQYF. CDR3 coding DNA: TGTGCCAGCACCGGACAGAGAGAGACCCAGTACTTC.

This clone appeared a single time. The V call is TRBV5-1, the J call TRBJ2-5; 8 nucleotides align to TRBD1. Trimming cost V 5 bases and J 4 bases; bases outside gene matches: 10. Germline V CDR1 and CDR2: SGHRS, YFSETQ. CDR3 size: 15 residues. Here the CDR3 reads CASSSGTGGGETQYF. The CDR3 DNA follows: TGCGCCAGCAGTTCCGGGACAGGAGGGGGAGAGACCCAGTACTTC.

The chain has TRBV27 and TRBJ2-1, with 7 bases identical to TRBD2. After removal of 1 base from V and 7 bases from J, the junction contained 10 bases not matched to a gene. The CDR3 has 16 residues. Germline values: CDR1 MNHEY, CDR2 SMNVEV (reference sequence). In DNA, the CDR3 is TGTGCCAGCAGTTTATTAATGCCTAGCGGCGGGAATGAGCAGTTCTTC. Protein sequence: CASSLLMPSGGNEQFF.